One sample yielded the 4 T cell receptor beta chains listed below, sequenced in a study of cytotoxic CD8 clonotypes in ibrutinib-treated CLL (dated by TCRdb to the early 2020s). The library came from the immunoSEQ multiplex PCR assay. Entries here come from immuneACCESS through TCRdb and include only in-frame sequences with V and J called. Some clones fail to appear in such tables; in the studies checked, an unresolved V gene covers under half of the shortfall, and the cause of the remainder is unknown. The sample table lists some 200,000 clones, over 55% of them with a count of one. Around 15% of the sample is in the top ten clones. The sample's time point label, in plain terms: 24 months on ibrutinib. Specimen: PBMCs, collected after 24 months of ibrutinib treatment. The receptor source for this set is a human donor with chronic lymphocytic leukemia.

The rearrangement links TRBV4-3 to TRBJ1-2, with D perhaps TRBD1 (6 bases). V lost 0 bases and J lost 10, with 21 bases in between. This CDR3 region has 16 residues. The germline CDR1 and CDR2 sequences are LGHNA and YSLEER. Here the CDR3 DNA reads TGCGCCAGCAGCCAAGATACCGCGGGTGGCCGGGGGGCCTACACCTTC. Amino acids: CASSQDTAGGRGAYTF.

This clone was detected once. This rearrangement joins TRBV9 to TRBJ1-2; D is possibly TRBD1 (5 bases). The CDR3 is 16 amino acids. The V end lost 2 bases, the J end lost 4 bases, and 18 bases lay between the germline ends. The germline CDR1 and CDR2 sequences are SGDLS and YYNGEE. CDR3 coding DNA: TGTGCCAGCAGCGTGGAGGGGTCAACGGGCGCCTATGGCTACACCTTC. Protein: CASSVEGSTGAYGYTF. The variable domain in full, with the rest retrieved from reference TRBV9 and TRBJ1-2, is DSGVTQTPKHLITATGQRVTLRCSPRSGDLSVYWYQQSLDQGLQFLIQYYNGEERAKGNILERFSAQQFPDLHSELNLSSLELGDSALYFCASSVEGSTGAYGYTFGSGTRLTVV.

This clone occurred a few times. This chain uses TRBV7-2 with TRBJ1-5; D gene uncertain. Germline values: CDR1 SGHTA, CDR2 FQGNSA. The CDR3 has 15 amino acids. Trimming shortened V by 8 bases and J by 1 base, and 15 bases separated the two germline ends. In DNA, the CDR3 is TGTGCCAGCGCCGAGGGCGTTTCGAGCAATCAGCCCCAGCATTTT. Its protein is CASAEGVSSNQPQHF.

With regard to this clone: Other DNA sequences in this sample translate to the same CDR3. V gene TRBV27 combines with J gene TRBJ2-7; D is unclear. CDR1 and CDR2 (germline): MNHEY, SMNVEV (reference sequence). V was pared by 4 bases and J by 3 bases, with 4 bases between. The CDR3 is 11 residues long. The CDR3 DNA reads as TGTGCCAGCAGTTCGTACTACGAGCAGTACTTC. Its translation is CASSSYYEQYF.